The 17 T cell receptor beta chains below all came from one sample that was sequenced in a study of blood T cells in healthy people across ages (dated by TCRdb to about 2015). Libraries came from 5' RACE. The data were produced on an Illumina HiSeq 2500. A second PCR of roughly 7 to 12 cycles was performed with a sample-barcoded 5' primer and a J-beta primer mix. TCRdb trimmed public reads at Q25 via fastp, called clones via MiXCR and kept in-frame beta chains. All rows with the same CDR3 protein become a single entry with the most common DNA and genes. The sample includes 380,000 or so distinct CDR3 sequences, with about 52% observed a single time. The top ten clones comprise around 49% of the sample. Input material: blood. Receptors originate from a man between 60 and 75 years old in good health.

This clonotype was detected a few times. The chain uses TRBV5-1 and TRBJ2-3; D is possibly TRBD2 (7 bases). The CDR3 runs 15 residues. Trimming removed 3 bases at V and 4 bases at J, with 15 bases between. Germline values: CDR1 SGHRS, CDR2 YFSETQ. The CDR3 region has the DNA TGCGCCAGCAGCTATGGAGGGGGGGTGGCAGATACGCAGTATTTT. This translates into CASSYGGGVADTQYF.

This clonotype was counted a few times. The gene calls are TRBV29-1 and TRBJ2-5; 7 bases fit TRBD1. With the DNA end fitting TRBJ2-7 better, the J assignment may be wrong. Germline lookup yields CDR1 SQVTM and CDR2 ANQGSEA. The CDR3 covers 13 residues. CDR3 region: CSVGQGYNYEQYF. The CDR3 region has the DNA TGCAGCGTTGGACAGGGATACAACTACGAGCAGTACTTC.

CDR3 sequence: CASSFGLAGGEQFF. As DNA, the CDR3 is TGTGCCAGCAGCTTTGGACTAGCGGGAGGTGAGCAGTTCTTC. The chain carries TRBV7-9 and TRBJ2-1; 14 nucleotides line up with TRBD2. V lost 3 bases, J lost 9 bases, and 1 base stayed unmatched. The CDR3 is made up of 14 amino acids. Germline V gene sequence: CDR1 SEHNR, CDR2 FQNEAQ (reference sequence).

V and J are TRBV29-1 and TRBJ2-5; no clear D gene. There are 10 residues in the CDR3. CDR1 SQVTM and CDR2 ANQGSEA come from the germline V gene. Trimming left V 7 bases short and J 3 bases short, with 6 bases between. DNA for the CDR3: TGCAGCGCTAGGAAAGAGACCCAGTACTTC. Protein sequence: CSARKETQYF.

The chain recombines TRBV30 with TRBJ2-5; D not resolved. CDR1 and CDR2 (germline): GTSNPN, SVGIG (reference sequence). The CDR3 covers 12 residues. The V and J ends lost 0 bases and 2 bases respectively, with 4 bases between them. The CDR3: CAWSVRQETQYF. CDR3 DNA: TGTGCCTGGAGTGTCCGGCAAGAGACCCAGTACTTC.

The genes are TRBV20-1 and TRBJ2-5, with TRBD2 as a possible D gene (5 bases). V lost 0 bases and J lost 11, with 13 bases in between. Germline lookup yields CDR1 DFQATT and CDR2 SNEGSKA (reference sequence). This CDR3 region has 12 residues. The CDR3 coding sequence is TGCAGTGCTAGAGATAGGGTGTGGGAGCAGTACTTC. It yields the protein CSARDRVWEQYF.

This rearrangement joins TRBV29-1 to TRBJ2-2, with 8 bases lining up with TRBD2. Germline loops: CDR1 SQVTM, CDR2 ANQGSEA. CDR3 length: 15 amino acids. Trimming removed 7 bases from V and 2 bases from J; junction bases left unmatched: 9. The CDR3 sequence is CSAFSGKINTGELFF. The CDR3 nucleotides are TGCAGCGCCTTTAGCGGGAAGATAAACACCGGGGAGCTGTTTTTT.

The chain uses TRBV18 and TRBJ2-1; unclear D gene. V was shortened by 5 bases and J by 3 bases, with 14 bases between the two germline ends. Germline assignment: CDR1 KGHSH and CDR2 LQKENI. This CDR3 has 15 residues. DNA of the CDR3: TGTGCCAGCTCATTACTGGTCTCAGACTACAATGAGCAGTTCTTC. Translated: CASSLLVSDYNEQFF.

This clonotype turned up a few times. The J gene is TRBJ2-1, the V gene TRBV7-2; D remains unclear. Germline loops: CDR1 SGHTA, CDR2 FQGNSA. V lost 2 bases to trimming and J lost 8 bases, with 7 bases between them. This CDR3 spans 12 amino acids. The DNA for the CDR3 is TGTGCCAGCAGCTTAATCGCTTATGAGCAGTTCTTC. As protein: CASSLIAYEQFF.

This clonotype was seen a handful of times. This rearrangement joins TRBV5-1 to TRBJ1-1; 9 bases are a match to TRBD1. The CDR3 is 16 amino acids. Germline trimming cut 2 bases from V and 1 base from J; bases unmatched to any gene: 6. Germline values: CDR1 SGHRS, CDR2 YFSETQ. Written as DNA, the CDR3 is TGCGCCAGCAGCTTACCCGGGACAGGGAAGAACACTGAAGCTTTCTTT. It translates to CASSLPGTGKNTEAFF.

CDR3 sequence reads: CASSPHEDLTYEQYF. CDR3 DNA: TGTGCCAGCAGCCCCCACGAGGACTTAACCTACGAGCAGTACTTC. The chain couples TRBV5-5 to TRBJ2-7, with D tentatively TRBD2 (5 bases). This CDR3 is 15 amino acids long. V was shortened by 4 bases and J by 2 bases, with 16 bases between the two germline ends. Germline CDR1 reads SGHKS; CDR2 reads YYEKEE (reference sequence).

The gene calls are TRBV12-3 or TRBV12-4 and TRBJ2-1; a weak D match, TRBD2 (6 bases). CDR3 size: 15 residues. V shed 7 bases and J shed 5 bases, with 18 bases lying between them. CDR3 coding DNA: TGTGCCAGCACCCTGAATCCCGGGAGACACAATGAGCAGTTCTTC. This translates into CASTLNPGRHNEQFF.

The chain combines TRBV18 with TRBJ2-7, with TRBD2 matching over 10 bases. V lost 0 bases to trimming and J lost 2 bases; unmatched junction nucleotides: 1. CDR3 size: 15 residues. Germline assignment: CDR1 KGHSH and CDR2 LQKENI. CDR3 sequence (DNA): TGTGCCAGCTCACCACCTCTAGCGGGAGCCTACGAGCAGTACTTC. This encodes CASSPPLAGAYEQYF.

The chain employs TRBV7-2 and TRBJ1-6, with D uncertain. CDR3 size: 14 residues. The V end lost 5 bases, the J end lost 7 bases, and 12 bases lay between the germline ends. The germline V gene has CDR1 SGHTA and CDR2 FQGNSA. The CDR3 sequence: CASSLGIVNSPLHF. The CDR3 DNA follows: TGTGCCAGCAGCCTGGGGATCGTCAATTCACCCCTCCACTTT.

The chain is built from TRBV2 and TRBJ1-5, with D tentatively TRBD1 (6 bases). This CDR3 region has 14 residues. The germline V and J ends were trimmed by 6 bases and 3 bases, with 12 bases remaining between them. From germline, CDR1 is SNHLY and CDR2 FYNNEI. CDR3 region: CASRGGPLNQPQHF. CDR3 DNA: TGTGCCAGCAGGGGGGGCCCCCTCAATCAGCCCCAGCATTTT.

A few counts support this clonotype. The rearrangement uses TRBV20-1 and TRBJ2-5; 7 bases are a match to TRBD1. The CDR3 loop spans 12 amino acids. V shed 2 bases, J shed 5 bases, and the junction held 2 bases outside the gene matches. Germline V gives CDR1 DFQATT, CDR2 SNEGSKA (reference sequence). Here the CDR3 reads CSARSRGETQYF. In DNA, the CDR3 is TGCAGTGCTAGATCCAGGGGGGAGACCCAGTACTTC.

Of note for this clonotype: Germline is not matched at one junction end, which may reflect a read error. The CDR3 DNA follows: TGTGTCTGGAGTGTCCAGGGGATAGAGCAGTACTTC. Protein sequence: CVWSVQGIEQYF. The rearrangement links TRBV30 to TRBJ2-4; tentatively, D is TRBD1 (6 bases). CDR3 length: 12 residues. Germline V gene sequence: CDR1 GTSNPN, CDR2 SVGIG (reference sequence).